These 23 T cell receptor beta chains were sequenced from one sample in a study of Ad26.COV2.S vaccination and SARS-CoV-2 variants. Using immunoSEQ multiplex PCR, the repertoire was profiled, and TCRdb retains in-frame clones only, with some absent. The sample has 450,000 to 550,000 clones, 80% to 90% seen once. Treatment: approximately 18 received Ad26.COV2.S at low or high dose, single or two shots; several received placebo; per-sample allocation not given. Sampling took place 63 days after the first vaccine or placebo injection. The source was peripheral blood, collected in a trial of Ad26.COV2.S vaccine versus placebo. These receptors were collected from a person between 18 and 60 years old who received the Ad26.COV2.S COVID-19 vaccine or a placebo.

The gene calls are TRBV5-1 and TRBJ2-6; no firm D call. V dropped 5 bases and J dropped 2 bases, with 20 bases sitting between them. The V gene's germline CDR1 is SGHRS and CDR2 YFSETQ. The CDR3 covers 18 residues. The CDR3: CASSSRGSAFAGANVLTF. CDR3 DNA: TGCGCCAGCAGTTCGAGAGGATCCGCCTTCGCTGGGGCCAACGTCCTGACTTTC.

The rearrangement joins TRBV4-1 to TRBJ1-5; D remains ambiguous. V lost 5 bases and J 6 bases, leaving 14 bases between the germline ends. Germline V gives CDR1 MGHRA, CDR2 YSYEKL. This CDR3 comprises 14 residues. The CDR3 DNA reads TGCGCCAGCAGCAGTACCCCTTGGGGTCAGCCCCAGCATTTT. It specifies CASSSTPWGQPQHF.

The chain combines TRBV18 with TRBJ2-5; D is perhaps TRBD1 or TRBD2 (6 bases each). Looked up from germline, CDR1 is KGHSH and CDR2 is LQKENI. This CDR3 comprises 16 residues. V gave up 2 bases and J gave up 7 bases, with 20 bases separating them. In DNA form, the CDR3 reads TGTGCCAGCTCACCAACATACGGGGGCCCTCTAGGGACCCAGTACTTC. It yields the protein CASSPTYGGPLGTQYF.

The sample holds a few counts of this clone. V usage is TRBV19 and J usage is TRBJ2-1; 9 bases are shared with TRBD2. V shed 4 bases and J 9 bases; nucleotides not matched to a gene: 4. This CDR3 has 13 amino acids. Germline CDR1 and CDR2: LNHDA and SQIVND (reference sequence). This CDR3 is CASSRTSESEQFF. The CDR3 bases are TGTGCCAGTAGTAGGACTAGCGAGAGTGAGCAGTTCTTC.

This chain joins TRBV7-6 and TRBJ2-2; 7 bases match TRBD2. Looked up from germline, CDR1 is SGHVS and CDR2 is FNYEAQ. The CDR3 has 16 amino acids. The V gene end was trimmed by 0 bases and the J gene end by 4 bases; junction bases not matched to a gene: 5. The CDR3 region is CASSLARGTITGELFF. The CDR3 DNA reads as TGTGCCAGCAGCTTAGCGCGGGGGACTATCACCGGGGAGCTGTTTTTT.

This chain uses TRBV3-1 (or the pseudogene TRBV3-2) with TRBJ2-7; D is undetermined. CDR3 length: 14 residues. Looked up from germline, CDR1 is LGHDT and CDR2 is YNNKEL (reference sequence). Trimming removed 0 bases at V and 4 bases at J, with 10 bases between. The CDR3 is CASSQDMARYEQYF. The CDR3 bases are TGTGCCAGCAGCCAAGATATGGCGAGGTACGAGCAGTACTTC.

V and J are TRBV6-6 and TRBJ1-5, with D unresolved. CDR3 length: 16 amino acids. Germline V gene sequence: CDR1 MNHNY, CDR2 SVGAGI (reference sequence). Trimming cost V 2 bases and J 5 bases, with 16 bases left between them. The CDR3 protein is CASSYQLAGTDQPQHF. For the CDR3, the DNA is TGTGCCAGCAGTTACCAGCTCGCGGGAACGGATCAGCCCCAGCATTTT.

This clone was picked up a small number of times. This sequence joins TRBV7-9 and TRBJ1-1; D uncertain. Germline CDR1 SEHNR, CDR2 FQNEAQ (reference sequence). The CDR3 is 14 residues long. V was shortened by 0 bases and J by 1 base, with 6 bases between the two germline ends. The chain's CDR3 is CASSLASRNTEAFF. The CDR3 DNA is TGTGCCAGCAGCTTAGCCTCGAGGAACACTGAAGCTTTCTTT.

The CDR3 sequence: CSVTRDRANYGYTF. Here the CDR3 DNA reads TGCAGCGTGACGCGGGACAGGGCGAACTATGGCTACACCTTC. V gene TRBV29-1 combines with J gene TRBJ1-2; TRBD1 aligns across 9 bases. The CDR3 runs to 14 residues. The ends lost 6 bases at V and 2 bases at J; junction bases unmatched: 7. Germline loops: CDR1 SQVTM, CDR2 ANQGSEA.

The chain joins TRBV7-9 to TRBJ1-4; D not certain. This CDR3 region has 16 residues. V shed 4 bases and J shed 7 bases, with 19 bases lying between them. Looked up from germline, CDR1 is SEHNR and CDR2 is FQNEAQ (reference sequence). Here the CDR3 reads CASSSLARAGGEKLFF. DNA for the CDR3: TGTGCCAGCAGCTCCTTGGCTCGGGCAGGAGGTGAAAAACTGTTTTTT.

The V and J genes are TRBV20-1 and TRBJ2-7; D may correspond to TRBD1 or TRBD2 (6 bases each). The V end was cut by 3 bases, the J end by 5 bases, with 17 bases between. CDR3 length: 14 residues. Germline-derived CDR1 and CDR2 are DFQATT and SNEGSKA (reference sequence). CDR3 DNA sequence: TGCAGTGCTAGTAGTTTAGGGGGGTCCCACGAGCAGTACTTC. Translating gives CSASSLGGSHEQYF.

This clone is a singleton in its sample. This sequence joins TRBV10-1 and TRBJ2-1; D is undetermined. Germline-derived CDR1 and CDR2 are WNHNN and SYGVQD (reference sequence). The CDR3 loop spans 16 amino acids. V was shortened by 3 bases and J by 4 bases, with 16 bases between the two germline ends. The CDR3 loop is CASSETDPWGYNEQFF. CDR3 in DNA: TGCGCCAGCAGTGAAACGGACCCTTGGGGATACAATGAGCAGTTCTTC.

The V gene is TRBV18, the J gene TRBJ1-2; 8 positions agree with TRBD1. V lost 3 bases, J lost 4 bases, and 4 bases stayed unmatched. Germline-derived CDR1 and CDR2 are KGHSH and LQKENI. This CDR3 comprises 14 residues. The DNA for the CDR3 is TGTGCCAGCTCACCCCGGGACAGGCCCTATGGCTACACCTTC. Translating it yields CASSPRDRPYGYTF.

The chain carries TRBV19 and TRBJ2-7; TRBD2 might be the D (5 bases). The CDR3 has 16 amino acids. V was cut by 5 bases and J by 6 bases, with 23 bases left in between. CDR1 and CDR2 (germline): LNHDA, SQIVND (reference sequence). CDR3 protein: CASSQRPARSGIEQYF. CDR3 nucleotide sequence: TGTGCCAGTAGTCAGAGACCGGCCCGGTCGGGAATCGAGCAGTACTTC.

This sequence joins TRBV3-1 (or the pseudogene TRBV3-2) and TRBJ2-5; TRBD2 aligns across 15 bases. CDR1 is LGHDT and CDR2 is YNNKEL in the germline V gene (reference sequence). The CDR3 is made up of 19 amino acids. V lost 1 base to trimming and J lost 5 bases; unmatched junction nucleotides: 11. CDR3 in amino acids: CASSQAGLAGGVGKETQYF. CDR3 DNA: TGTGCCAGCAGCCAAGCTGGACTAGCGGGGGGGGTAGGTAAGGAGACCCAGTACTTC.

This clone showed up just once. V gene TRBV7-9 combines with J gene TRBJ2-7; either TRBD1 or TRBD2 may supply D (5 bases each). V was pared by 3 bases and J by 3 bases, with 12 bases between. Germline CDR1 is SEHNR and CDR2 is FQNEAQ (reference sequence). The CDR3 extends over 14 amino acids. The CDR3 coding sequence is TGTGCCAGCAGCTTCGGGACGCTGGGCTACGAGCAGTACTTC. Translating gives CASSFGTLGYEQYF.

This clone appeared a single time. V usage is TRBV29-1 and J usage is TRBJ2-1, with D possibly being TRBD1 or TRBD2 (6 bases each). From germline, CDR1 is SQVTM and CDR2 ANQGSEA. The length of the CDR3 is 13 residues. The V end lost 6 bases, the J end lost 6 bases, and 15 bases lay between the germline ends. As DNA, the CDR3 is TGCAGCGTACAGGGAGGCAGGGTCAATGAGCAGTTCTTC. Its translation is CSVQGGRVNEQFF.

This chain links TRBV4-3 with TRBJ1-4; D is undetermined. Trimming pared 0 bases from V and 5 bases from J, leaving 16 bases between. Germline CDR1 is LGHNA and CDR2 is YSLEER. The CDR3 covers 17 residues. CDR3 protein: CASSQDGVGQRNEKLFF. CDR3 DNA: TGCGCCAGCAGCCAAGATGGAGTCGGGCAGAGGAATGAAAAACTGTTTTTT.

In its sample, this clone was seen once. The CDR3 spells CASRTTSSYEQYF. In nucleotides, the CDR3 is TGTGCCAGCAGAACGACGTCCTCCTACGAGCAGTACTTC. V is TRBV27 and J is TRBJ2-7, with D unresolved. Deletions cut 6 bases from V and 0 bases from J, with 9 bases between. The CDR3 is 13 amino acids. Germline V gene data show CDR1 as MNHEY and CDR2 as SMNVEV (reference sequence).

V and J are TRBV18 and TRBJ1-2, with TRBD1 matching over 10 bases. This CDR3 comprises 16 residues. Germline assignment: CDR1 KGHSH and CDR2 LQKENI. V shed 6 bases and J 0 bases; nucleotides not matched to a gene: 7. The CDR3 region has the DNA TGTGCCAGCTCGCACCGGGACAGGGGCGCTAACTATGGCTACACCTTC. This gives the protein CASSHRDRGANYGYTF.

The CDR3 DNA follows: TGCAGCGTGGAGGACGGAATCAACACCGGGGAGCTGTTTTTT. Translated, it gives CSVEDGINTGELFF. The chain recombines TRBV29-1 with TRBJ2-2; possibly TRBD2 for D (5 bases). The CDR3 has 14 residues. Germline values: CDR1 SQVTM, CDR2 ANQGSEA. Trimming removed 6 bases from V and 2 bases from J, with 13 bases in between.

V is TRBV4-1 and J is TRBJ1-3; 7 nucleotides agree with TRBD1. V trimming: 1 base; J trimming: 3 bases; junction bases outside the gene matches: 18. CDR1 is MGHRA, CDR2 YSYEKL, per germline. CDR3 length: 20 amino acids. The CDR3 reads CASSQGTGEVSYDFGNTIYF. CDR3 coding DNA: TGCGCCAGCAGCCAAGGGACAGGAGAGGTTTCGTATGATTTTGGAAACACCATATATTTT.

Here the CDR3 DNA reads TGTGCCAGCTCATCCCTTCAGGGAAAGAACACTGAAGCTTTCTTT. Amino acid sequence: CASSSLQGKNTEAFF. The chain employs TRBV18 and TRBJ1-1, with D possibly matching TRBD1 (5 bases). Trimming shortened V by 5 bases and J by 1 base, and 14 bases separated the two germline ends. The CDR3 has 15 residues. Germline-derived CDR1 and CDR2 are KGHSH and LQKENI.